One sample yielded the 19 T cell receptor beta chains listed below, sequenced in a study of shared T cell receptors in the human thymus. The protocol was immunoSEQ multiplex PCR, while the TCRdb copy is restricted to in-frame clones and leaves out a portion. The sample contains about 540,000 clones, 75% to 80% of which appear only once. These records were also assigned to another study, of human thymus T cells.

The sample comprised thymocytes. The receptor source for this set is a boy in the first two years of life with a congenital heart defect.

The chain recombines TRBV4-3 with TRBJ2-1, with 9 nucleotides matching TRBD1. The J segment lost 4 bases and the V segment lost 1 base, leaving 5 bases of the junction unmatched. This CDR3 has 16 residues. Per the germline V gene, CDR1 is LGHNA and CDR2 is YSLEER. This CDR3 reads CASSQVTGGAYNEQFF. The CDR3 DNA sequence: TGCGCCAGCAGCCAAGTAACAGGGGGCGCGTACAATGAGCAGTTCTTC.

This rearrangement joins TRBV2 to TRBJ2-7, with 11 bases lining up with TRBD2. J was trimmed by 2 bases and V by 9 bases; bases with no gene match: 6. The CDR3 is 14 amino acids. In germline, CDR1 is SNHLY, CDR2 FYNNEI. This CDR3 reads CASRLAGQTYEQYF. Written as DNA, the CDR3 is TGTGCCAGTCGACTAGCGGGACAAACCTACGAGCAGTACTTC. The complete variable domain, with remaining parts taken from reference TRBV2 and TRBJ2-7, reads EPEVTQTPSHQVTQMGQEVILRCVPISNHLYFYWYRQILGQKVEFLVSFYNNEISEKSEIFDDQFSVERPDGSNFTLKIRSTKLEDSAMYFCASRLAGQTYEQYFGPGTRLTVT.

The chain has TRBV10-3 and TRBJ2-7, with 15 positions matching TRBD2. This CDR3 spans 16 amino acids. In germline, CDR1 is ENHRY, CDR2 SYGVKD. J lost 7 bases, V lost 2 bases, and 6 bases had no gene match. The CDR3 reads CAISEGLAGGPGEQYF. Written as DNA, the CDR3 is TGTGCCATCAGTGAGGGACTAGCGGGAGGGCCGGGAGAGCAGTACTTC.

This clone turned up a few times. The rearrangement joins TRBV27 to TRBJ2-3; 14 bases map to TRBD2. CDR1 is MNHEY and CDR2 is SMNVEV in the germline V gene (reference sequence). V lost 8 bases and J lost 2; bases outside the gene matches: 15. This CDR3 is built from 19 residues. As DNA, the CDR3 is TGTGCCAGCGGAAAGATTTCCGGGACTAGCGGGAGAAACACAGATACGCAGTATTTT. Amino acid sequence: CASGKISGTSGRNTDTQYF.

V gene TRBV15 combines with J gene TRBJ2-5; D is perhaps TRBD2 (6 bases). Germline assignment: CDR1 LNHNV and CDR2 YYDKDF (reference sequence). The CDR3 is 19 residues long. With 5 bases removed from V and 5 bases from J, the gap between germline ends came to 30 bases. The CDR3 loop reads CATSVYLTGLSIGRETQYF. CDR3 nucleotide sequence: TGTGCCACCAGCGTCTATCTTACGGGACTTTCCATAGGGAGGGAGACCCAGTACTTC.

The chain combines TRBV13 with TRBJ2-6; D call uncertain. CDR1 and CDR2 from the germline V gene are PRHDT and FYEKMQ (reference sequence). This CDR3 has 19 residues. Between the trimmed V and J ends, which lost 5 bases and 0 bases, there was a span of 20 bases. Here the CDR3 reads CASSLVFSQYISGANVLTF. The CDR3 bases are TGTGCCAGCAGCCTGGTTTTTTCGCAGTACATCTCTGGGGCCAACGTCCTGACTTTC.

The rearrangement joins TRBV28 to TRBJ2-7; 9 positions agree with TRBD1. The germline V gene has CDR1 MDHEN and CDR2 SYDVKM. V lost 2 bases and J lost 4; bases outside the gene matches: 9. This CDR3 comprises 16 residues. The CDR3 loop reads CASSLPGTGRVYEQYF. The CDR3 DNA is TGTGCCAGCAGTTTACCCGGGACAGGGAGAGTGTACGAGCAGTACTTC. Together with reference TRBV28 and TRBJ2-7, the CDR3 gives the full variable domain: DVKVTQSSRYLVKRTGEKVFLECVQDMDHENMFWYRQDPGLGLRLIYFSYDVKMKEKGDIPEGYSVSREKKERFSLILESASTNQTSMYLCASSLPGTGRVYEQYFGPGTRLTVT.

CDR3 residues: CASSQDPTPHRDEQYF. The CDR3 DNA reads TGCGCCAGCAGCCAAGATCCTACCCCCCACAGGGACGAGCAGTACTTC. J is TRBJ2-7 and V is TRBV4-1; a possible D gene is TRBD1 (6 bases). Germline V gene sequence: CDR1 MGHRA, CDR2 YSYEKL. The germline V and J ends were trimmed by 0 bases and 5 bases, with 17 bases remaining between them. CDR3 length: 16 residues.

The rearrangement joins TRBV5-1 to TRBJ2-1, with 9 bases lining up with TRBD2. Per the germline V gene, CDR1 is SGHRS and CDR2 is YFSETQ. V shed 6 bases and J 7 bases; nucleotides not matched to a gene: 8. This CDR3 has 14 amino acids. The CDR3 nucleotides are TGCGCCAGCATACCGGGACTAGCATCAAATGAGCAGTTCTTC. Translation gives CASIPGLASNEQFF.

CDR3 coding DNA: TGCGCCAGTAACTTCTTCGGGAGGCGTGATACGCAGTATTTT. The encoded protein is CASNFFGRRDTQYF. The V and J genes are TRBV10-2 and TRBJ2-3; 7 bases align to TRBD2. Germline CDR1 WSHSY, CDR2 SAAADI. This CDR3 contains 14 residues. With 9 bases clipped from V and 6 bases from J, the junction kept 12 bases outside the gene matches.

The chain uses TRBV11-2 and TRBJ1-1; tentatively, D is TRBD1 (6 bases). V was shortened by 1 base and J by 1 base, with 16 bases between the two germline ends. This CDR3 is 17 amino acids long. Germline V gives CDR1 SGHAT, CDR2 FQNNGV. The CDR3 DNA sequence: TGTGCCAGCAGCTTAGTGGGAGGGGGGGAGAGGAACACTGAAGCTTTCTTT. Protein product: CASSLVGGGERNTEAFF.

This chain uses TRBV6-5 with TRBJ2-7; the D gene is possibly TRBD1 (6 bases). V lost 2 bases and J 2 bases, leaving 13 bases between the germline ends. The CDR3 runs to 15 residues. Looked up from germline, CDR1 is MNHEY and CDR2 is SVGAGI. CDR3 nucleotide sequence: TGTGCCAGCAGTTACCCCGGGACACCAACCTACGAGCAGTACTTC. Translated: CASSYPGTPTYEQYF.

This rearrangement joins TRBV2 to TRBJ1-2; D might be TRBD1 (5 bases). This CDR3 has 13 residues. Germline V CDR1 and CDR2: SNHLY, FYNNEI. V shed 8 bases and J shed 8 bases, with 18 bases lying between them. CDR3 protein: CASRGLLYGGYTF. CDR3 bases: TGTGCCAGCCGGGGACTGTTGTATGGCGGCTACACCTTC.

This chain uses TRBV6-4 with TRBJ2-7, with 7 bases matching TRBD2. Trimming removed 4 bases from V and 1 base from J; junction bases left unmatched: 13. Germline values: CDR1 MRHNA, CDR2 SNTAGT. This CDR3 region has 17 residues. In DNA form, the CDR3 reads TGTGCCAGCAGTGGCCCAATCTCTAGCGGACCTTCCTACGAGCAGTACTTC. Encoded protein: CASSGPISSGPSYEQYF.

The rearrangement uses TRBV28 and TRBJ2-7, with a possible D match to TRBD1 (6 bases). There are 15 residues in the CDR3. CDR1 is MDHEN and CDR2 is SYDVKM in the germline V gene. V dropped 6 bases and J dropped 3 bases, with 18 bases sitting between them. CDR3 sequence (DNA): TGTGCCAGCAGCCCCCAGGGGCTAACCGACTACGAGCAGTACTTC. It translates to CASSPQGLTDYEQYF.

The chain links TRBV12-5 to TRBJ2-5; tentative D call: TRBD1 (5 bases). Germline CDR1 LGHNT, CDR2 FRNRAP. Trimming left V 1 base short and J 5 bases short, with 23 bases between. The CDR3 contains 18 residues. This CDR3 reads CASGLAAHDSSPGETQYF. CDR3 nucleotide sequence: TGTGCTAGTGGTTTGGCCGCCCATGACTCTTCGCCAGGGGAGACCCAGTACTTC.

In nucleotides, the CDR3 is TGTGCCAGCAGTGCTACTAGCAATCAGCCCCAGCATTTT. It codes for CASSATSNQPQHF. The chain uses TRBV27 and TRBJ1-5, with D hard to call. Germline CDR1 reads MNHEY; CDR2 reads SMNVEV (reference sequence). This CDR3 has 13 amino acids. V dropped 5 bases and J dropped 0 bases, with 5 bases sitting between them.

This rearrangement joins TRBV27 to TRBJ2-2; 8 bases map to TRBD1. The CDR3 covers 15 residues. CDR1 is MNHEY, CDR2 SMNVEV, per germline (reference sequence). The V segment lost 5 bases and the J segment 4 bases; nucleotides outside the gene matches: 6. This CDR3 reads CASSGTDRVTGELFF. The CDR3 DNA reads as TGTGCCAGCAGTGGAACGGACAGGGTCACCGGGGAGCTGTTTTTT.

V and J are TRBV7-9 and TRBJ2-7; D may be TRBD1 (5 bases). V lost 3 bases and J 3 bases, leaving 12 bases between the germline ends. Germline V gene sequence: CDR1 SEHNR, CDR2 FQNEAQ (reference sequence). There are 14 residues in the CDR3. In DNA, the CDR3 is TGTGCCAGCAGCTTTACTGACCAGGGCTACGAGCAGTACTTC. It is translated as CASSFTDQGYEQYF.